This TCR beta chain was sequenced for a study of CD8 T cells in Susac syndrome. Those who served as multiple sclerosis controls were treatment-naive patients with stable or active relapsing-remitting disease. TEMRA cells were FACS-enriched and CD8+ and CD4+ T cells negatively isolated. The CDR3 covers 14 residues. The V segment lost 5 bases and the J segment 9 bases; nucleotides outside the gene matches: 8. CDR1 LNHNV and CDR2 YYDKDF come from the germline V gene (reference sequence). When the RNA was reverse transcribed, random hexamers were used with an input of roughly 0.45 to 1 ug. Amplification of TCR beta CDR3 by immunoSEQ multiplex PCR spanned 54 Vbeta and 13 Jbeta. MiXCR, run by TCRdb on the immunoSEQ multiplex PCR reads, gives a single entry per CDR3 protein. This sample has around 270,000 distinct CDR3 sequences; approximately 85% occur once, and the top ten carry 0.21%.

The chain employs TRBV15 and TRBJ2-1, with 9 bases that match TRBD2. The sequence was obtained from a human donor with multiple sclerosis. The sample was CD8+ T cells from PBMCs. CDR3 sequence: CATSGRLAGSEQFF. CDR3 coding DNA: TGTGCCACCAGCGGACGGCTAGCGGGAAGTGAGCAGTTCTTC.